The subject of this entry is one T cell receptor beta chain. Vbeta (60) and Jbeta (13) primers were used in the PCR. Repertoires were generated with immunoSEQ multiplex PCR, while TCRdb's copy carries only in-frame clones and drops some. The table has roughly 150,000 clones, roughly 80% seen once; the top ten hold 7.5% to 9%. The data originate from a study of cytomegalovirus exposure and HLA in healthy donors. Germline-derived CDR1 and CDR2 are KGHSH and LQKENI. The CDR3 sequence is 16 residues long. The ends lost 1 base at V and 4 bases at J; junction bases unmatched: 1. Among the donors, all were healthy bone marrow donors.

The source is a male donor in good health and CMV-seropositive. V gene TRBV18 combines with J gene TRBJ2-1, with 13 positions matching TRBD2. The sequencing input was PBMCs. CDR3 protein: CASSPRLAGGYNEQFF. The CDR3 region has the DNA TGTGCCAGCTCACCACGACTAGCGGGAGGATACAATGAGCAGTTCTTC.